This T cell receptor beta chain came from a study of CD8 T cells in ankylosing spondylitis. The CDR3 covers 14 residues. Germline lookup yields CDR1 MGHDK and CDR2 SYGVNS. V dropped 1 base and J dropped 8 bases, with 14 bases sitting between them. MiXCR, applied by TCRdb to the 5' RACE reads, yields one record per CDR3 protein. The sample carries around 32,000 distinct CDR3 sequences, roughly 7.9% recorded once. This clonotype was seen a few times. The rearrangement uses TRBV25-1 and TRBJ1-2, with D possibly matching TRBD1 (6 bases). Material for sequencing was blood, either unsorted or a sorted T cell fraction (not recorded which). This receptor was identified in a male donor with ankylosing spondylitis or in good health (not recorded which). CDR3 nucleotide sequence: TGTGCCAGCAGTGAATCCTTCGGGGGCGCGGGCTACACCTTC. Translating gives CASSESFGGAGYTF.